The rows below give T cell receptor beta chains drawn from one sample of a study of T cells in Graves' hyperthyroidism and ophthalmopathy. A single record per CDR3 protein comes from TCRdb applying MiXCR to the multiplex PCR reads. The sample holds approximately 380,000 distinct CDR3 sequences, roughly 20% seen once. The sample was blood. These receptors all stem from a man between 18 and 35 years old with Graves' ophthalmopathy. The CDR3 runs from the conserved cysteine through the conserved F or W. D genes are given only for firm matches. For some rows the clone size is stated as once, few or many, or as a class when expanded; others skip it.

v_gene	abundance	d_gene	j_gene	CDR3nt	CDR3aa
TRBV9	.	TRBD1	TRBJ2-7	TGTGCCAGCAGCGTAGGAGGACAGGGTATACACGAGCAGTACTTC	CASSVGGQGIHEQYF
TRBV12-3/TRBV12-4	many	.	TRBJ2-2	TGTGCCAGCAGATCCGTGACCACCGGGGAGCTGTTTTTT	CASRSVTTGELFF
TRBV6-1	many	.	TRBJ2-5	TGTGCCAGCAGTGACCTAACAGGGTTGGAGACCCAGTACTTC	CASSDLTGLETQYF
TRBV10-3	.	.	TRBJ2-5	TGTGCCAACTCCCGGGACTCCCAAGGGACCCAGTACTTC	CANSRDSQGTQYF
TRBV5-1	many	TRBD2	TRBJ2-3	TGCGCCAGCACCAAACTAGCGTCTAGCACAGATACGCAGTATTTT	CASTKLASSTDTQYF
TRBV10-2	.	.	TRBJ2-3	TGCGCCAGCAGTGAGGAGGGGTATACGCAGTATTTT	CASSEEGYTQYF
TRBV19	few	.	TRBJ1-1	TGTGCCAGTATTAATTTGGCGGGCGGAGCCACTGAAGCTTTCTTT	CASINLAGGATEAFF
TRBV12-3/TRBV12-4	many	.	TRBJ2-1	TGTGCCAGCAGCATAGCCGCCCTTCCTGAGCAGTTCTTC	CASSIAALPEQFF
TRBV11-2	many	.	TRBJ2-7	TGTGCCAGCAGCTTAATCGGCGCCTACGAGCAGTACTTC	CASSLIGAYEQYF
TRBV7-9	many	TRBD1	TRBJ1-5	TGTGCCAGCAGTTTAACCGGGACAGGGTTCCAGCCCCAGCATTTT	CASSLTGTGFQPQHF
TRBV19	.	TRBD1	TRBJ2-6	TGTGCCAGTAGCCGGGGACAGGGGGCCCTCCGCTCTGGGGCCAACGTCCTGACTTTC	CASSRGQGALRSGANVLTF
TRBV19	few	TRBD2	TRBJ2-2	TGTGCCAGTAGTATCATTTCGGGACTAGGTCTGTCGGGGGAGCTGTTTTTT	CASSIISGLGLSGELFF
TRBV6-2/TRBV6-3	many	TRBD1	TRBJ1-5	TGTGCCAGCACCGGGACAGGGGAGGCTCAGCCCCAGCATTTT	CASTGTGEAQPQHF
TRBV12-3/TRBV12-4	many	TRBD2	TRBJ2-5	TGTGCCAGCAGCCCTTGGGAGGGTACGGAGACCCAGTACTTC	CASSPWEGTETQYF
TRBV14	few	.	TRBJ1-2	TGTGCCAGCAGCCAAGTGGGTTCCGGTTTTGGCTACACCTTC	CASSQVGSGFGYTF
TRBV2	.	TRBD1	TRBJ1-1	TGTGCCAGCGGCCGGGACAGGGGCAACACTGAAGCTTTCTTT	CASGRDRGNTEAFF
TRBV18	.	.	TRBJ1-5	TGTGCCAGCTCACCGGCGGTGGATCAGCCCCAGCATTTT	CASSPAVDQPQHF
TRBV20-1	many	.	TRBJ1-2	TGCAGTGCTCCGGGATCCCCAAACTATGGCTACACCTTC	CSAPGSPNYGYTF
TRBV2	once	.	TRBJ2-7	TGTGCCAGCAGCCAGACGGGCCTCGCCTACGAGCAGTACTTC	CASSQTGLAYEQYF
TRBV24-1	many	.	TRBJ1-1	TGTGCCACCAGTGACGGGTTATCTGAAGCTTTCTTT	CATSDGLSEAFF
TRBV15	many	TRBD1	TRBJ1-4	TGTGCCACCAGCAGGGGACAGTCAGCTAATGAAAAACTGTTTTTT	CATSRGQSANEKLFF
TRBV3-1	.	TRBD2	TRBJ2-1	TGTGCCAGCAGCCAAGACGGAGCGGGAGGGCCAAATGAGCAGTTCTTC	CASSQDGAGGPNEQFF
TRBV6-2/TRBV6-3	many	.	TRBJ1-2	TGTGCCAGCAGTCAACGAGATTCCTATGGCTACACCTTC	CASSQRDSYGYTF
TRBV27	many	TRBD1	TRBJ2-7	TGTGCCAGCAGACGAGAGACAGGGTACGAGCAGTACTTC	CASRRETGYEQYF
TRBV9	.	.	TRBJ2-5	TGTGCCAGCAGCCCCCATGGGGAGACCCAGTACTTC	CASSPHGETQYF
TRBV11-1	many	.	TRBJ2-7	TGTGCCAGCAGCTATCGAGAGATGGACGAGCAGTACTTC	CASSYREMDEQYF
TRBV27	many	.	TRBJ2-7	TGTGCCAGCAGTCCTACTTCCTCCTACGAGCAGTACTTC	CASSPTSSYEQYF
TRBV2	many	TRBD2	TRBJ2-1	TGTGCCAGCAGTGAGGAAGTGGGGGGGGTTCGGAATGAGCAGTTCTTC	CASSEEVGGVRNEQFF
TRBV6-1	many	.	TRBJ2-3	TGTGCCAGCAGTGAAGGGCAGGGTGGGGGAACAGATACGCAGTATTTT	CASSEGQGGGTDTQYF
TRBV5-1	.	.	TRBJ1-3	TGCGCCAGCAGCTTGGATGTGGCAGGCGGGTTATATTTT	CASSLDVAGGLYF
TRBV5-6	.	.	TRBJ1-2	TGTGCCAGCAGCTTTAGGATCGACAGTCTAAAGAGGAGCTACACCTTC	CASSFRIDSLKRSYTF
TRBV3-1	few	.	TRBJ1-2	TGTGCCAGCACGCCAAGATTTGCAGGCCAATTTGGCTACACCTTC	CASTPRFAGQFGYTF
TRBV11-1	many	.	TRBJ1-1	TGTGCCAGCAGCTTAATGGGACCGGGATTGACTGAAGCTTTCTTT	CASSLMGPGLTEAFF
TRBV19	.	.	TRBJ2-1	TGTGCCAGTCGAGATAGGCGAGGGGAGGACTTAATGCAGTTCTTC	CASRDRRGEDLMQFF
TRBV6-2/TRBV6-3	.	.	TRBJ2-3	TGTGCCAGCAGGGGGCTAGGGAGTCTCACAGATACGCAGTATTTT	CASRGLGSLTDTQYF
TRBV7-2	many	TRBD2	TRBJ2-1	TGTGCCAGCAGCTTACCCCTCGGGACTAGCTCCTACAATGAGCAGTTCTTC	CASSLPLGTSSYNEQFF
TRBV20-1	.	TRBD1	TRBJ2-7	TGCAGTGCGGTGGGACAGGGGTACTACGAGCAGTACTTC	CSAVGQGYYEQYF
TRBV20-1	many	TRBD2	TRBJ2-5	TGCAGTGCATCATTAGCGGGGTTTTACCAAGAGACCCAGTACTTC	CSASLAGFYQETQYF
TRBV13	once	.	TRBJ1-6	TGTGCCAGCAGGTCGCGGGGCCGAAATTCACCCCTCCACTTT	CASRSRGRNSPLHF
TRBV10-3	few	.	TRBJ1-5	TGTGCCATCAGTGACGGGGGGGGCCCGAGCAATCAGCCCCAGCATTTT	CAISDGGGPSNQPQHF
TRBV20-1	few	TRBD2	TRBJ2-5	TGCAGTGCTAGAGATAGGTGGGCGGCTAGCGGGGTGCAAGAGACCCAGTACTTC	CSARDRWAASGVQETQYF
TRBV14	many	.	TRBJ1-1	TGTGCCAGCAGCTGGAGCAAGAACACTGAAGCTTTCTTT	CASSWSKNTEAFF
TRBV5-1	.	TRBD1	TRBJ2-5	TGCGCCAGCACCCCTTGGGGACAGGGGAAAGAGACCCAGTACTTC	CASTPWGQGKETQYF
TRBV3-1	.	.	TRBJ2-7	TGTGCCAGCAGCCCTAGAGGAACCAGGGCTGAGGAGCAGTACTTC	CASSPRGTRAEEQYF
TRBV6-1	many	TRBD1	TRBJ1-2	TGTGCCAGCAGTGGAGGGGACAGGGGTTTAAACTATGGCTACACCTTC	CASSGGDRGLNYGYTF
TRBV10-3	few	.	TRBJ2-1	TGTGCCATCAGTGAGTCGGGGGGTAGATACAATGAGCAGTTCTTC	CAISESGGRYNEQFF
TRBV6-1	many	TRBD1	TRBJ1-5	TGTGCCAGCAGGGGTACCGGACAGGGTTTACAGCCCCAGCATTTT	CASRGTGQGLQPQHF
TRBV28	few	.	TRBJ1-2	TGTGCCAGCAGTTTTTACACCGATGGAGGCTACACCTTC	CASSFYTDGGYTF
TRBV9	.	.	TRBJ2-2	TGTGCCAGCAGCGTAGGTGGCGGGGGCCTTACCGGGGAGCTGTTTTTT	CASSVGGGGLTGELFF
TRBV6-1	.	.	TRBJ2-5	TGTGCCAGCAGCCCCCCTTCGGCTCAAGGCCACTTC	CASSPPSAQGHF
TRBV19	.	.	TRBJ1-1	TGTGCCAGTACCAGGAGGTTGGGGGGTGGCGGCACTGAAGCTTTCTTT	CASTRRLGGGGTEAFF
TRBV27	many	TRBD1	TRBJ1-5	TGTGCCAGCAGCATGACAGGGGGGGCGGTCAATCAGCCCCAGCATTTT	CASSMTGGAVNQPQHF
TRBV9	many	TRBD2	TRBJ2-3	TGTGCCAGCAGCGTAGCGAGCGGGGGGCCCTCAGATACGCAGTATTTT	CASSVASGGPSDTQYF
TRBV5-1	.	.	TRBJ1-1	TGTGCCAGCAGTCTCGGGACAAGTGTTGAAGCTTTCTTT	CASSLGTSVEAFF